These 13 T cell receptor beta chains were sequenced from one sample in a study of T-cell memory formation after mild COVID-19. TCRdb independently ran MiXCR on the 5' RACE reads; one entry per CDR3 protein. The sample holds roughly 580,000 distinct CDR3 sequences, approximately 18% seen once. Sequencing was done on a sample of PBMCs or a T cell subset sorted from them (not recorded which). The receptors were gathered from an adult woman who had mild COVID-19 (a few samples of this study predate the infection). Cell type and time point are not known.

This clonotype was counted a few times. The V and J genes are TRBV20-1 and TRBJ2-5, with D uncertain. Trimming pared 7 bases from V and 3 bases from J, leaving 12 bases between. The CDR3 spans 12 residues. CDR1 is DFQATT, CDR2 SNEGSKA, per germline (reference sequence). The CDR3 protein is CSVQTRKETQYF. The CDR3 coding sequence is TGCAGTGTCCAGACTCGTAAAGAGACCCAGTACTTC.

The genes are TRBV19 and TRBJ2-2, with 7 nucleotides matching TRBD2. CDR1 is LNHDA, CDR2 SQIVND, per germline (reference sequence). J lost 5 bases, V lost 5 bases, and 8 bases had no gene match. The CDR3 sequence is 15 residues long. Written as DNA, the CDR3 is TGTGCCAGTAGTCCTTTTGGGGGGGAAACCGGGGAGCTGTTTTTT. Encoded protein: CASSPFGGETGELFF.

The chain is built from TRBV27 and TRBJ1-1, with D unresolved. The CDR3 totals 14 residues. Trimming cost V 6 bases and J 1 base, with 12 bases left between them. Per the germline V gene, CDR1 is MNHEY and CDR2 is SMNVEV (reference sequence). Written as DNA, the CDR3 is TGTGCCAGCAGGTCGGGAGGCACGAACACTGAAGCTTTCTTT. This encodes CASRSGGTNTEAFF.

DNA of the CDR3: TGTGCCAGCAGCATCCAAGGACGGGGGGGGACCTACAATGAGCAGTTCTTC. Translating gives CASSIQGRGGTYNEQFF. The chain carries TRBV7-9 and TRBJ2-1; TRBD2 matches 8 bases. Unmatched junction bases numbered 11, after V lost 5 bases and J lost 2 bases. The CDR3 loop spans 17 amino acids. Germline assignment: CDR1 SEHNR and CDR2 FQNEAQ (reference sequence).

This rearrangement joins TRBV3-1 to TRBJ1-2, with D maybe TRBD1 (5 bases). This CDR3 contains 15 residues. V was clipped by 1 base and J by 0 bases, with 9 bases between them. Germline V gives CDR1 LGHDT, CDR2 YNNKEL (reference sequence). The CDR3 DNA reads TGTGCCAGCAGCCAAGGGACATCGGCTAACTATGGCTACACCTTC. This sequence encodes CASSQGTSANYGYTF.

The table lists this clonotype with a few counts. This rearrangement joins TRBV5-4 to TRBJ1-1; weak D call: TRBD1 (5 bases). V was trimmed by 4 bases and J by 5 bases, leaving 21 bases between them. CDR1 is SGHNT and CDR2 is YYREEE in the germline V gene (reference sequence). The length of the CDR3 is 16 residues. The CDR3, as DNA: TGTGCCAGCAGCCCCGGGGGTGGGGATATGGGGACTGAAGCTTTCTTT. Protein sequence: CASSPGGGDMGTEAFF. The full variable domain, completed using reference TRBV5-4 and TRBJ1-1, is ETGVTQSPTHLIKTRGQQVTLRCSSQSGHNTVSWYQQALGQGPQFIFQYYREEENGRGNFPPRFSGLQFPNYSSELNVNALELDDSALYLCASSPGGGDMGTEAFFGQGTRLTVV.

In this sample, this clonotype turned up a few times. The V gene is TRBV5-1, the J gene TRBJ2-5, with D unresolved. Trimming pared 7 bases from V and 4 bases from J, leaving 17 bases between. The CDR3 is 14 amino acids. In germline, CDR1 is SGHRS, CDR2 YFSETQ. In DNA, the CDR3 is TGCGCCAGCGCCCAATCGGCAAGGATAGAGACCCAGTACTTC. Its translation is CASAQSARIETQYF.

This clonotype showed up just a few times. The chain joins TRBV7-8 to TRBJ2-2; either TRBD1 or TRBD2 may fit D (5 bases each). The CDR3 covers 12 residues. Trimming took off 5 bases at V and 10 bases at J, with 11 bases between the two ends. In germline, CDR1 is SGHVS, CDR2 FQNEAQ. The DNA of the CDR3 is TGTGCCAGCAGCCCCTGGGGGTCGGAGCTGTTTTTT. This codes for CASSPWGSELFF.

V is TRBV27 and J is TRBJ2-3; D is ambiguous. CDR3 length: 17 residues. Germline loops: CDR1 MNHEY, CDR2 SMNVEV (reference sequence). V was shortened by 6 bases and J by 2 bases, with 21 bases between the two germline ends. CDR3 in amino acids: CASRLSVGQPFTDTQYF. CDR3 sequence (DNA): TGTGCCAGCAGACTCTCGGTTGGGCAACCCTTCACAGATACGCAGTATTTT.

The rearrangement uses TRBV3-1 and TRBJ1-5; 7 positions match TRBD1. After removal of 0 bases from V and 6 bases from J, the junction contained 8 bases not matched to a gene. CDR1 is LGHDT and CDR2 is YNNKEL in the germline V gene (reference sequence). The CDR3 extends over 16 amino acids. The CDR3 region has the DNA TGTGCCAGCAGCCAAGAGGGACAGCCCGTCGGTCAGCCCCAGCATTTT. It encodes CASSQEGQPVGQPQHF.

This clonotype has a handful of counts. The chain has TRBV11-3 and TRBJ2-2; 7 nucleotides match TRBD1. CDR1 is SGHNT, CDR2 YENEEA, per germline. The CDR3 is 18 residues long. The V and J ends lost 3 bases and 1 base, in that order; junction bases with no gene match: 11. CDR3 region: CASSFPAKGALNTGELFF. The CDR3 nucleotides read TGTGCCAGCAGCTTCCCCGCCAAGGGGGCATTGAACACCGGGGAGCTGTTTTTT.

V and J are TRBV7-9 and TRBJ1-1; no reliable D call. Germline lookup yields CDR1 SEHNR and CDR2 FQNEAQ (reference sequence). The CDR3 sequence is 15 residues long. V was shortened by 4 bases and J by 0 bases, with 12 bases between the two germline ends. The CDR3 coding sequence is TGTGCCAGCAGCTCCCGAGGGAAGGTGAACACTGAAGCTTTCTTT. It is translated as CASSSRGKVNTEAFF.

This clonotype was recorded a few times. The chain links TRBV20-1 to TRBJ2-7, with D hard to call. Germline V gene data show CDR1 as DFQATT and CDR2 as SNEGSKA (reference sequence). V was pared by 2 bases and J by 7 bases, with 15 bases between. CDR3 length: 13 amino acids. CDR3 coding DNA: TGCAGTGCTAGAAGCACCAGAAGGAGAGAGCAGTACTTC. The encoded protein is CSARSTRRREQYF.